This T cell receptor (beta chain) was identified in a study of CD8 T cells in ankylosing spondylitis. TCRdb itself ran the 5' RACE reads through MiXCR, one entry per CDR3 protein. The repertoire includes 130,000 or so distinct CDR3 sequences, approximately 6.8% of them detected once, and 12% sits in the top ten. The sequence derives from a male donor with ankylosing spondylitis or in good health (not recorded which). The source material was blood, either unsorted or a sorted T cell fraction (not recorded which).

The CDR3 here is CASSSLPSGTGGRSNQPQHF. CDR3 nucleotide sequence: TGTGCCAGCAGCTCCCTCCCGTCCGGGACAGGGGGCAGGAGCAATCAGCCCCAGCATTTT. The chain uses TRBV21-1 and TRBJ1-5; the table's D call, TRBD1, has no DNA check behind it. TRBV21-1 is classified as a pseudogene. The CDR3 is 20 residues long.